Included here is one T cell receptor (beta chain) sequence, with context. Membership in each cohort depended on participant-reported clinical history. Looked up from germline, CDR1 is SNHLY and CDR2 is FYNNEI. Deletions cut 7 bases from V and 0 bases from J, with 10 bases between. The CDR3 spans 14 residues. This sample stems from a study of blood T cell repertoires in COVID-19. Generated by immunoSEQ multiplex PCR, the TCRdb table keeps only in-frame clones and is missing some. The sample holds 190,000 or so clones, approximately 78% seen once. The genes are TRBV2 and TRBJ1-5; D uncertain. The sequencing input was PBMCs or T cells enriched from blood (not recorded which). This receptor was obtained from a man between 40 and 49 years old who had recovered from COVID-19. Here the CDR3 reads CASNTRYSNQPQHF. As DNA, the CDR3 is TGTGCCAGCAACACCCGATATAGCAATCAGCCCCAGCATTTT.